A single sample gave rise to the 20 T cell receptor beta chains below, sequenced in a study of identical twins. TCRdb recomputed calls from the 5' RACE reads with MiXCR, one row per CDR3 protein. The table includes nearly 900,000 distinct CDR3 sequences, roughly an eighth detected once. This sample also appeared in a second study, on yellow fever vaccine responses in identical twins.

The sequenced sample was PBMCs. These TCRs come from a woman aged 18 to 35 in good health.

The chain uses TRBV20-1 and TRBJ2-1, with 7 bases lining up with TRBD2. Germline CDR1 DFQATT, CDR2 SNEGSKA (reference sequence). V gave up 0 bases and J gave up 3 bases; unmatched junction bases: 8. This CDR3 spans 16 amino acids. The CDR3 DNA reads as TGCAGTGCTAGAGATATTGAGCGGGGCGACTACAATGAGCAGTTCTTC. Translating gives CSARDIERGDYNEQFF.

The chain has TRBV11-2 and TRBJ2-1; D perhaps matches TRBD1 (6 bases). The V end was cut by 5 bases, the J end by 8 bases, with 28 bases between. The V gene's germline CDR1 is SGHAT and CDR2 FQNNGV. The CDR3 totals 18 residues. The chain's CDR3 is CASSPQGLARPRGYEQFF. The DNA for the CDR3 is TGTGCCAGCAGCCCACAAGGGCTAGCTCGGCCCAGGGGTTATGAGCAGTTCTTC.

There are a few counts of this clonotype. The chain recombines TRBV6-5 with TRBJ1-1; D remains unclear. The CDR3 runs to 15 residues. Trimming pared 4 bases from V and 6 bases from J, leaving 18 bases between. Looked up from germline, CDR1 is MNHEY and CDR2 is SVGAGI. CDR3 in amino acids: CASSSATPERAEAFF. The CDR3 DNA reads as TGTGCCAGCAGTTCCGCCACCCCCGAGAGGGCTGAAGCTTTCTTT.

The chain employs TRBV5-1 and TRBJ2-7; D gene uncertain. The V gene's germline CDR1 is SGHRS and CDR2 YFSETQ. Trimming stripped 0 bases from V and 1 base from J, with 8 bases between. This CDR3 comprises 14 residues. CDR3 in DNA: TGCGCCAGCAGCTTGGCTAGTTATTCCTACGAGCAGTACTTC. It yields the protein CASSLASYSYEQYF.

This clonotype has ten or more counts. The chain carries TRBV12-3 or TRBV12-4 and TRBJ2-7; 7 bases agree with TRBD1. V was pared by 5 bases and J by 3 bases, with 4 bases of the junction left unmatched. There are 13 residues in the CDR3. The DNA of the CDR3 is TGTGCCAGCAGTCCCCCAGGGGGCTACGAGCAGTACGTC. Translating gives CASSPPGGYEQYV.

This chain links TRBV6-1 with TRBJ1-5; a weak D match, TRBD1 (5 bases). CDR1 is MNHNS, CDR2 SASEGT, per germline. The CDR3 has 15 residues. The V end was cut by 8 bases, the J end by 6 bases, with 20 bases between. CDR3 loop: CASHPVNPGAQPQHF. In nucleotides, the CDR3 is TGTGCCAGCCACCCGGTTAACCCCGGGGCTCAGCCCCAGCATTTT.

This clonotype has a handful of counts. The gene calls are TRBV4-1 and TRBJ2-5; D may correspond to TRBD1 or TRBD2 (5 bases each). CDR1 and CDR2 (germline): MGHRA, YSYEKL. The CDR3 totals 15 residues. Trimming took off 1 base at V and 4 bases at J, with 13 bases between the two ends. The CDR3 nucleotides read TGCGCCAGCAGCCAAGTAGCGACAGCCCTAGAGACCCAGTACTTC. Translating it yields CASSQVATALETQYF.

The sample holds a few counts of this clonotype. The V gene is TRBV3-1, the J gene TRBJ2-1, with TRBD2 matching 8 bases. After removal of 4 bases from V and 5 bases from J, the junction contained 4 bases not matched to a gene. The CDR3 contains 14 residues. Germline CDR1 and CDR2: LGHDT and YNNKEL (reference sequence). The DNA of the CDR3 is TGTGCCAGCAGCCGGGGAGCGGGAGACAATGAGCAGTTCTTC. Protein product: CASSRGAGDNEQFF.

CDR3 bases: TGTGCCAGCATTCTTCGGGACAGGGGCGCTTTAGGTTCCACAGATACGCAGTATTTT. This translates into CASILRDRGALGSTDTQYF. The rearrangement links TRBV11-1 to TRBJ2-3; 10 nucleotides align to TRBD1. J was trimmed by 2 bases and V by 7 bases; bases with no gene match: 18. This CDR3 has 19 residues. Germline V lookup: CDR1 SGHAT, CDR2 FQDESV (reference sequence). Full variable domain (missing parts from reference TRBV11-1 and TRBJ2-3): EAEVAQSPRYKITEKSQAVAFWCDPISGHATLYWYRQILGQGPELLVQFQDESVVDDSQLPKDRFSAERLKGVDSTLKIQPAELGDSAMYLCASILRDRGALGSTDTQYFGPGTRLTVL.

The chain has TRBV7-6 and TRBJ2-1; a possible D gene is TRBD1 (5 bases). Germline V CDR1 and CDR2: SGHVS, FNYEAQ. The ends were cut back, 5 bases at V and 5 bases at J, with 19 bases in the middle. The CDR3 length is 16 residues. This CDR3 reads CASSPGPRTRHNEQFF. The DNA of the CDR3 is TGTGCCAGCAGCCCAGGCCCCCGGACACGCCACAATGAGCAGTTCTTC. Supplemented by reference TRBV7-6 and TRBJ2-1, the full variable domain reads GAGVSQSPRYKVTKRGQDVALRCDPISGHVSLYWYRQALGQGPEFLTYFNYEAQQDKSGLPNDRFSAERPEGSISTLTIQRTEQRDSAMYRCASSPGPRTRHNEQFFGPGTRLTVL.

V usage is TRBV4-1 and J usage is TRBJ2-5; D is unresolved. CDR1 and CDR2 (germline): MGHRA, YSYEKL. This CDR3 is 14 amino acids long. With 1 base removed from V and 1 base from J, the gap between germline ends came to 7 bases. The chain's CDR3 is CASSQVLSQETQYF. DNA of the CDR3: TGCGCCAGCAGCCAAGTTTTAAGCCAAGAGACCCAGTACTTC.

In this sample, this clonotype turned up a few times. Here the CDR3 reads CASSVTSSSGQFF. The DNA of the CDR3 is TGCGCCAGCAGCGTGACTAGTTCTTCGGGGCAGTTCTTC. This chain uses TRBV5-1 with TRBJ2-1; D might be TRBD2 (6 bases). The CDR3 is 13 residues long. V lost 4 bases to trimming and J lost 12 bases, with 17 bases between them. Germline CDR1 and CDR2: SGHRS and YFSETQ.

This clonotype was recorded a few times. The chain combines TRBV9 with TRBJ2-2; 7 nucleotides agree with TRBD1. The CDR3 length is 17 residues. With V trimmed by 2 bases and J by 3 bases, 10 bases remained unmatched. In germline, CDR1 is SGDLS, CDR2 YYNGEE. The CDR3 loop reads CASSVRATGKYTGELFF. In nucleotides, the CDR3 is TGTGCCAGCAGCGTGCGGGCGACAGGGAAGTACACCGGGGAGCTGTTTTTT. The variable domain in full, with the rest retrieved from reference TRBV9 and TRBJ2-2, is DSGVTQTPKHLITATGQRVTLRCSPRSGDLSVYWYQQSLDQGLQFLIQYYNGEERAKGNILERFSAQQFPDLHSELNLSSLELGDSALYFCASSVRATGKYTGELFFGEGSRLTVL.

This clonotype turned up a few times. This sequence joins TRBV28 and TRBJ1-5; D is undetermined. CDR1 and CDR2 (germline): MDHEN, SYDVKM. Trimming took 6 bases from V and 6 from J, leaving 12 bases between them. This CDR3 has 13 amino acids. The CDR3 spells CASSPRILQPQHF. CDR3 DNA: TGTGCCAGCAGCCCTCGAATACTTCAGCCCCAGCATTTT.

The gene calls are TRBV13 and TRBJ2-6, with D hard to call. Trimming took 3 bases from V and 2 from J, leaving 8 bases between them. Per germline, CDR1 PRHDT and CDR2 FYEKMQ (reference sequence). The CDR3 consists of 15 residues. CDR3 sequence: CASSFRRTGANVLTF. The CDR3 DNA follows: TGTGCCAGCAGCTTTCGCAGGACTGGGGCCAACGTCCTGACTTTC.

The gene calls are TRBV2 and TRBJ2-7; TRBD1 aligns across 7 bases. Trimming cost V 6 bases and J 2 bases; bases outside gene matches: 10. CDR1 is SNHLY and CDR2 is FYNNEI in the germline V gene. The CDR3 sequence is 15 residues long. The CDR3 DNA reads TGTGCCAGCAGCTCGGGACAGCCGATCACCTACGAGCAGTACTTC. This codes for CASSSGQPITYEQYF.

This clonotype appeared many times. DNA for the CDR3: TGTGCCAGCAAACAGGGCTACGAGCAGTACTTC. Encoded protein: CASKQGYEQYF. The chain employs TRBV28 and TRBJ2-7; the D gene is possibly TRBD1 (6 bases). The V gene's germline CDR1 is MDHEN and CDR2 SYDVKM. V was pared by 7 bases and J by 3 bases, with 7 bases between. The CDR3 is 11 amino acids.

This clonotype was seen a handful of times. This sequence joins TRBV15 and TRBJ2-3, with D perhaps matching TRBD2 (6 bases). Germline-derived CDR1 and CDR2 are LNHNV and YYDKDF (reference sequence). This CDR3 is built from 15 residues. V was pared by 1 base and J by 2 bases, with 10 bases between. This CDR3 reads CATSRAGDPTDTQYF. Written as DNA, the CDR3 is TGTGCCACCAGCAGAGCGGGGGATCCCACAGATACGCAGTATTTT.

This chain uses TRBV27 with TRBJ2-1; 13 nucleotides agree with TRBD2. This CDR3 is built from 16 residues. Trimming at V came to 6 bases and at J to 3 bases, leaving 5 bases not matched to a gene. Germline V gives CDR1 MNHEY, CDR2 SMNVEV (reference sequence). The CDR3 nucleotides read TGTGCCAGCAGAGGACTAGCGGGGGTTCGCTACAATGAGCAGTTCTTC. Its translation: CASRGLAGVRYNEQFF.

This clonotype came up a few times. This chain connects TRBV18 to TRBJ2-7; TRBD2 aligns across 8 bases. The CDR3 loop spans 15 amino acids. The junction had 7 bases not matched to a gene; V was cut back by 4 bases and J by 2 bases. Germline-derived CDR1 and CDR2 are KGHSH and LQKENI. The CDR3 here is CASSLPGLGTYEQYV. The CDR3 coding sequence is TGTGCCAGCTCACTGCCGGGACTAGGGACCTACGAGCAGTACGTC.